This entry lists 13 T cell receptor beta chains sequenced from one sample in a study of blood T cell repertoires in COVID-19. Only in-frame clones appear in the TCRdb table, and some are missing; sequencing was by immunoSEQ multiplex PCR. The sample lists 190,000 or so clones, roughly 85% occurring once. Sequenced sample: PBMCs or T cells enriched from blood (not recorded which). The receptors stem from a middle-aged man who had recovered from COVID-19.

About this clone: Other nucleotide sequences in the sample specify the same CDR3. The CDR3, as DNA: TGCGCCAGCAGTGAGTCTAGAGGGAACTATGGCTACACCTTC. Its protein is CASSESRGNYGYTF. The chain recombines TRBV10-2 with TRBJ1-2, with no clear D. Germline lookup yields CDR1 WSHSY and CDR2 SAAADI. Trimming took off 0 bases at V and 2 bases at J, with 7 bases between the two ends. The CDR3 covers 14 residues.

This clone turned up a few times. This rearrangement joins TRBV2 to TRBJ2-7, with 9 bases lining up with TRBD1. The CDR3 is 14 amino acids. Germline trimming cut 3 bases from V and 4 bases from J; bases unmatched to any gene: 4. Per the germline V gene, CDR1 is SNHLY and CDR2 is FYNNEI. The CDR3 DNA sequence: TGTGCCAGCAGTGATCAACAGGGGGCTTACGAGCAGTACTTC. Translation: CASSDQQGAYEQYF.

This clone was picked up a small number of times. The V call is TRBV13, the J call TRBJ1-2; maybe TRBD1 (5 bases). Trimming stripped 1 base from V and 2 bases from J, with 11 bases between. Germline V gives CDR1 PRHDT, CDR2 FYEKMQ (reference sequence). CDR3 length: 15 amino acids. The CDR3 DNA is TGTGCCAGCAGCTTAGAAGGTCAGGGCAACTATGGCTACACCTTC. It specifies CASSLEGQGNYGYTF.

This chain links TRBV4-1 with TRBJ2-5; D unresolved. This CDR3 contains 11 residues. The V gene's germline CDR1 is MGHRA and CDR2 YSYEKL. V gave up 4 bases and J gave up 4 bases, with 4 bases separating them. CDR3 in amino acids: CASSRGETQYF. DNA of the CDR3: TGCGCCAGCAGCCGCGGAGAGACCCAGTACTTC.

V gene TRBV6-2 or TRBV6-3 combines with J gene TRBJ2-4; 14 bases agree with TRBD2. The V gene end was trimmed by 6 bases and the J gene end by 8 bases; junction bases not matched to a gene: 6. Germline CDR1 and CDR2: MNHEY and SVGEGT. The CDR3 spans 15 residues. The DNA of the CDR3 is TGTGCCAGCAGCTCCGGGACTAGCGGGAGATACATTCAGTACTTC. It translates to CASSSGTSGRYIQYF.

As DNA, the CDR3 is TGTGCCAGCAGCCCCCAAGGGGTACAAGAGACCCAGTACTTC. Translation: CASSPQGVQETQYF. The chain carries TRBV9 and TRBJ2-5; a weak D match, TRBD1 (5 bases). Trimming removed 4 bases at V and 2 bases at J, with 12 bases between. Per germline, CDR1 SGDLS and CDR2 YYNGEE. CDR3 length: 14 amino acids. Full variable domain (rest looked up from reference TRBV9 and TRBJ2-5): DSGVTQTPKHLITATGQRVTLRCSPRSGDLSVYWYQQSLDQGLQFLIQYYNGEERAKGNILERFSAQQFPDLHSELNLSSLELGDSALYFCASSPQGVQETQYFGPGTRLLVL.

The rearrangement uses TRBV10-3 and TRBJ1-1; 7 nucleotides align to TRBD1. The CDR3 loop spans 13 amino acids. With 6 bases clipped from V and 2 bases from J, the junction kept 3 bases outside the gene matches. From germline, CDR1 is ENHRY and CDR2 SYGVKD. This CDR3 is CAIRGQTNTEAFF. As DNA, the CDR3 is TGTGCCATCAGGGGACAGACAAACACTGAAGCTTTCTTT.

The chain employs TRBV9 and TRBJ1-3; 8 positions match TRBD1. In germline, CDR1 is SGDLS, CDR2 YYNGEE. The CDR3 runs 15 residues. The J segment lost 4 bases and the V segment lost 4 bases, leaving 7 bases of the junction unmatched. The CDR3 DNA is TGTGCCAGCAGCCTACAGGGGGGGTCGGGAAACACCATATATTTT. It translates to CASSLQGGSGNTIYF.

The J gene is TRBJ2-2, the V gene TRBV9, with TRBD2 matching over 11 bases. Germline assignment: CDR1 SGDLS and CDR2 YYNGEE. The junction had 4 bases not matched to a gene; V was cut back by 0 bases and J by 6 bases. The CDR3 extends over 16 amino acids. The CDR3 DNA reads as TGTGCCAGCAGCGTAGAGGTAGCGGGAGGGCCCGGGGAGCTGTTTTTT. This sequence encodes CASSVEVAGGPGELFF. The full variable domain, rest sourced from reference TRBV9 and TRBJ2-2, is DSGVTQTPKHLITATGQRVTLRCSPRSGDLSVYWYQQSLDQGLQFLIQYYNGEERAKGNILERFSAQQFPDLHSELNLSSLELGDSALYFCASSVEVAGGPGELFFGEGSRLTVL.

The DNA for the CDR3 is TGTGCCAGTCGCCCTGCAGGGGATTCACCCCTCCACTTT. Protein: CASRPAGDSPLHF. V gene TRBV25-1 combines with J gene TRBJ1-6; tentative D call: TRBD1 (6 bases). The germline V gene encodes CDR1 MGHDK and CDR2 SYGVNS. The V end lost 9 bases, the J end lost 8 bases, and 14 bases lay between the germline ends. The CDR3 extends over 13 amino acids.

The CDR3 DNA reads TGTGCCAGCAGCGAGCAGGGCTTGGGGCGGCAAGAGACCCAGTACTTC. The encoded protein is CASSEQGLGRQETQYF. This chain links TRBV9 with TRBJ2-5; D possibly corresponds to TRBD1 (5 bases). The V and J ends lost 3 bases and 2 bases respectively, with 17 bases between them. This CDR3 spans 16 amino acids. The germline V gene encodes CDR1 SGDLS and CDR2 YYNGEE.

V and J are TRBV19 and TRBJ2-6; the D gene is possibly TRBD2 (6 bases). The CDR3 is 17 amino acids. Germline values: CDR1 LNHDA, CDR2 SQIVND (reference sequence). V lost 5 bases and J 0 bases, leaving 14 bases between the germline ends. The CDR3 loop is CASSSRLGGSGANVLTF. The CDR3 DNA reads TGTGCCAGTAGTTCCCGGTTGGGGGGCTCTGGGGCCAACGTCCTGACTTTC.

The chain uses TRBV19 and TRBJ1-6, with a weak D call TRBD1 (5 bases). This CDR3 spans 15 amino acids. The V and J ends lost 1 base and 9 bases respectively, with 13 bases between them. CDR1 is LNHDA, CDR2 SQIVND, per germline (reference sequence). The CDR3 loop is CASSIAQALGSPLHF. The CDR3, as DNA: TGTGCCAGTAGTATAGCACAGGCGCTCGGTTCACCCCTCCACTTT.